These T cell receptor beta chains were read from a single sample in a study of blood T cell repertoires in COVID-19. Generated by immunoSEQ multiplex PCR, the TCRdb table keeps only in-frame clones and is missing some. The sample lists approximately 500,000 clones; roughly 88% were seen once. Input material: PBMCs or T cells enriched from blood (not recorded which). The receptors stem from a middle-aged woman who had recovered from COVID-19. The CDR3 runs from the conserved cysteine through the conserved F or W. The D gene is left open where the match is weak. A clone size is listed for some rows: how often the clone was seen (once, few, many), or a class if it is expanded.

J gene: TRBJ2-1; V gene: TRBV14; clone size: .; D gene: .; CDR3 protein: CASSQDGEGRSYNEQFF; CDR3 DNA: TGTGCCAGCAGCCAAGATGGAGAGGGCCGCTCCTACAATGAGCAGTTCTTC
J gene: TRBJ1-1; V gene: TRBV6-5; clone size: once; D gene: TRBD1; CDR3 protein: CASRAGGVTEAFF; CDR3 DNA: TGTGCCAGCAGAGCAGGGGGCGTCACTGAAGCTTTCTTT
J gene: TRBJ2-1; V gene: TRBV18; clone size: .; D gene: TRBD2; CDR3 protein: CASSLPSGSYNEQFF; CDR3 DNA: TGTGCCAGCTCACTCCCTAGCGGGAGCTACAATGAGCAGTTCTTC
J gene: TRBJ1-2; V gene: TRBV6-5; clone size: .; D gene: TRBD1; CDR3 protein: CASSPTGTGVGYTF; CDR3 DNA: TGTGCCAGCAGTCCCACCGGGACAGGGGTTGGCTACACCTTC
J gene: TRBJ2-7; V gene: TRBV3-1/TRBV3-2; clone size: .; D gene: TRBD2; CDR3 protein: CASSRSLIGRASGRSPIYEQYF; CDR3 DNA: TGTGCCAGCAGCCGATCGCTCATAGGGAGGGCTAGCGGAAGAAGCCCTATCTACGAGCAGTACTTC
J gene: TRBJ2-2; V gene: TRBV10-1; clone size: .; D gene: TRBD2; CDR3 protein: CASSGLAGGPSNTGELFF; CDR3 DNA: TGCGCCAGCAGCGGACTAGCGGGAGGGCCCTCGAACACCGGGGAGCTGTTTTTT
J gene: TRBJ1-4; V gene: TRBV2; clone size: .; D gene: .; CDR3 protein: CASTGHYATNEKLFF; CDR3 DNA: TGTGCCAGCACCGGACACTACGCAACTAATGAAAAACTGTTTTTT
J gene: TRBJ2-1; V gene: TRBV29-1; clone size: .; D gene: TRBD1; CDR3 protein: CSTGTGRYEQFF; CDR3 DNA: TGCAGCACGGGGACAGGGAGGTATGAGCAGTTCTTC
J gene: TRBJ1-3; V gene: TRBV11-3; clone size: .; D gene: .; CDR3 protein: CASSLDSGSGNTIYF; CDR3 DNA: TGTGCCAGCAGCTTAGATTCAGGCTCTGGAAACACCATATATTTT
J gene: TRBJ2-7; V gene: TRBV18; clone size: once; D gene: TRBD2; CDR3 protein: CASSPLAGSQSYEQYF; CDR3 DNA: TGTGCCAGCTCCCCTCTAGCGGGAAGTCAGTCCTACGAGCAGTACTTC
J gene: TRBJ2-2; V gene: TRBV10-2; clone size: .; D gene: TRBD2; CDR3 protein: CASSGTRDTGELFF; CDR3 DNA: TGCGCCAGCAGCGGGACTAGGGACACCGGGGAGCTGTTTTTT
J gene: TRBJ2-2; V gene: TRBV2; clone size: .; D gene: TRBD1; CDR3 protein: CASSESTGGSVGELFF; CDR3 DNA: TGTGCCAGCAGTGAGTCAACAGGGGGCTCAGTCGGGGAGCTGTTTTTT
J gene: TRBJ1-4; V gene: TRBV6-1; clone size: .; D gene: .; CDR3 protein: CASSVRDIPTNEKLFF; CDR3 DNA: TGTGCCAGCAGTGTTAGGGACATACCAACTAATGAAAAACTGTTTTTT
J gene: TRBJ2-7; V gene: TRBV5-1; clone size: .; D gene: .; CDR3 protein: CASSQEDRSYEQYF; CDR3 DNA: TGCGCCAGCAGCCAGGAAGACAGGTCCTACGAGCAGTACTTC
J gene: TRBJ1-2; V gene: TRBV7-2; clone size: .; D gene: TRBD1; CDR3 protein: CASSSDRANYGYTF; CDR3 DNA: TGTGCCAGCAGTTCGGACAGGGCTAACTATGGCTACACCTTC